What follows is one T cell receptor (beta chain) and its context. Antigen: not known. These data originate in a study of T cell responses to AZD1222 COVID-19 vaccine. Overall study results and limits: Unmutated variant regions are reportedly the target of nearly half of TCRs that are spike-specific. Following two doses of AZD1222, Spike-specific TCR breadth and depth rose.

Sequencing was performed with immunoSEQ multiplex PCR; in TCRdb, only in-frame clones are kept and a portion is missing. The sample has more than 85,000 clones; 70% to 80% are singletons. This material consisted of peripheral blood, taken on day 0 of AZD1222 vaccination. The clonotype comes from an adult in good health.

The CDR3 DNA reads TGTGCCAGAAGCTTGGATCTCCGGAGGCGTTACTCTGGGGCCAACGTCCTGACTTTC. Its protein is CARSLDLRRRYSGANVLTF. The chain joins TRBV5-3 to TRBJ2-6; D possibly corresponds to TRBD2 (5 bases). TRBV5-3 belongs to the ORF category, with a function that is uncertain. The CDR3 covers 19 residues. V dropped 0 bases and J dropped 0 bases, with 16 bases sitting between them.